Below are 8 T cell receptor beta chains sequenced from a single sample in a study of shared clonotypes between healthy human individuals. Sequencing used immunoSEQ multiplex PCR; TCRdb keeps in-frame clones, though not all of them. In the table there are millions of clones, about 95% of which are singletons. Naive CD8 cells lacked CD45RO, underwent positive selection for CCR7 and left out terminally differentiated effector memory CD45RA+ cells. Sample: naive CD8+ T cells sorted from blood. All receptors come from a man between 18 and 35 years old in good health.

This clone was counted at least ten times. The chain joins TRBV10-3 to TRBJ2-7, with D maybe TRBD2 (6 bases). The CDR3 has 14 amino acids. Deletions cut 5 bases from V and 0 bases from J, with 11 bases between. Per the germline V gene, CDR1 is ENHRY and CDR2 is SYGVKD. The CDR3 loop is CAISSPDYSYEQYF. The CDR3 DNA reads as TGTGCCATCAGTAGTCCGGACTACTCCTACGAGCAGTACTTC.

On this clone itself: This may be a read error: a much more frequent sequence differs by one nucleotide. The sample has other DNA sequences that encode this CDR3 too. The chain links TRBV7-9 to TRBJ2-3, with D uncertain. The V and J ends lost 3 bases and 3 bases respectively, with 1 base between them. This CDR3 comprises 11 residues. In germline, CDR1 is SEHNR, CDR2 FQNEAQ (reference sequence). The CDR3 region is CASSLTDTQYF. As DNA, the CDR3 is TGTGCCAGCAGCTTGACAGATACGCAGTATTTT.

V gene TRBV29-1 combines with J gene TRBJ2-2, with D uncertain. The germline V gene encodes CDR1 SQVTM and CDR2 ANQGSEA. The CDR3 loop spans 16 amino acids. The V end lost 1 base, the J end lost 3 bases, and 15 bases lay between the germline ends. Written as DNA, the CDR3 is TGCAGCGTTGAAGGGTGGGCCACCTCCGACACCGGGGAGCTGTTTTTT. This codes for CSVEGWATSDTGELFF.

The gene calls are TRBV6-1 and TRBJ1-2; D might be TRBD1 (5 bases). The V and J ends lost 2 bases and 4 bases respectively, with 11 bases between them. Germline CDR1 MNHNS, CDR2 SASEGT. There are 14 residues in the CDR3. CDR3 sequence: CASSEPWDAYGYTF. CDR3 nucleotides: TGTGCCAGCAGTGAACCCTGGGACGCCTATGGCTACACCTTC.

This chain connects TRBV6-6 to TRBJ2-7; possible D gene TRBD2, 6 bases. V was pared by 0 bases and J by 3 bases, with 15 bases between. The CDR3 runs to 16 residues. Germline V CDR1 and CDR2: MNHNY, SVGAGI (reference sequence). CDR3 DNA sequence: TGTGCCAGCAGTTACTCGTTTGGCGGGGAACACTACGAGCAGTACTTC. Translated, it gives CASSYSFGGEHYEQYF.

The V gene is TRBV11-2, the J gene TRBJ2-5, with TRBD2 matching over 7 bases. The J segment lost 1 base and the V segment lost 5 bases, leaving 1 base of the junction unmatched. The CDR3 extends over 13 amino acids. CDR1 and CDR2 (germline): SGHAT, FQNNGV. The CDR3 nucleotides read TGTGCCAGCAGCCTAGCGGTCCAAGAGACCCAGTACTTC. Translating it yields CASSLAVQETQYF.

The genes are TRBV12-5 and TRBJ2-3, with D possibly matching TRBD2 (7 bases). V lost 0 bases and J lost 4, with 17 bases in between. The CDR3 spans 17 residues. Germline V lookup: CDR1 LGHNT, CDR2 FRNRAP. CDR3 nucleotides: TGTGCTAGTGGTTTGGTACTGGGGGGGCCTCTGGCAGATACGCAGTATTTT. Translating gives CASGLVLGGPLADTQYF.

The rearrangement links TRBV5-1 to TRBJ2-1, with 9 bases lining up with TRBD2. Germline-derived CDR1 and CDR2 are SGHRS and YFSETQ. The ends lost 7 bases at V and 8 bases at J; junction bases unmatched: 7. This CDR3 is 13 amino acids long. In nucleotides, the CDR3 is TGCGCCAGCCGGCGGGGGGGCCTAGATGAGCAGTTCTTC. Translation gives CASRRGGLDEQFF.